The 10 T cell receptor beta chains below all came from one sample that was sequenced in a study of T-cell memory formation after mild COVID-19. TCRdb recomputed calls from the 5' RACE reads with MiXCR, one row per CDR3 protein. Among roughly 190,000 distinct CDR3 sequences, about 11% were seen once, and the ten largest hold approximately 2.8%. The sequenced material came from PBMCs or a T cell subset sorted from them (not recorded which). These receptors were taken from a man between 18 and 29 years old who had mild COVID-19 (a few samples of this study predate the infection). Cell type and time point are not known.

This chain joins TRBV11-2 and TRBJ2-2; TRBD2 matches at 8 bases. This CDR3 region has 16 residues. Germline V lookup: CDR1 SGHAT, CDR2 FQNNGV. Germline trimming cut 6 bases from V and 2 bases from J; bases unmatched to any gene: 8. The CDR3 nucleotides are TGTGCCAGCAGTCGGCAAGCGGGGGCCAACACCGGGGAGCTGTTTTTT. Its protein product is CASSRQAGANTGELFF.

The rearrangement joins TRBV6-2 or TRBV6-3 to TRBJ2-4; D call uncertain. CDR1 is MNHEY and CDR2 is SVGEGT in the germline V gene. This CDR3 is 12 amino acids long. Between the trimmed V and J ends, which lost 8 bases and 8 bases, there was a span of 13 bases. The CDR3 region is CASGPRRDIQYF. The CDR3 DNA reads TGTGCCAGCGGACCCCGTAGGGACATTCAGTACTTC.

This chain's CDR3 is CASSARTGIDTEAFF. The CDR3 DNA reads as TGTGCCAGCAGCGCGCGGACAGGGATCGACACTGAAGCTTTCTTT. The chain employs TRBV4-2 and TRBJ1-1; 8 nucleotides agree with TRBD1. CDR3 size: 15 residues. Trimming took 5 bases from V and 3 from J; bases not matched to a gene: 8. The germline V gene has CDR1 LGHNA and CDR2 YNFKEQ.

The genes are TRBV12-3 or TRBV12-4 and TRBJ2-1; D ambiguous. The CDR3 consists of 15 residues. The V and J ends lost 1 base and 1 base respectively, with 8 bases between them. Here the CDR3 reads CASSLVEASYNEQFF. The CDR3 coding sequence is TGTGCCAGCAGTTTAGTCGAGGCGTCCTACAATGAGCAGTTCTTC.

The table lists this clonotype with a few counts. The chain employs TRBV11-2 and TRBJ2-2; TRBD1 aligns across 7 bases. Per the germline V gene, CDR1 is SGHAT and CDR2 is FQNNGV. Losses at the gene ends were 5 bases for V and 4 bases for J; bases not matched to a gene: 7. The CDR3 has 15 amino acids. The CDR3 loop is CASSVRGSTTGELFF. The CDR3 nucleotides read TGTGCCAGCAGCGTCAGGGGGTCGACCACCGGGGAGCTGTTTTTT. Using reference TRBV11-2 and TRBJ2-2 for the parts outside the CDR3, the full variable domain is EAGVAQSPRYKIIEKRQSVAFWCNPISGHATLYWYQQILGQGPKLLIQFQNNGVVDDSQLPKDRFSAERLKGVDSTLKIQPAKLEDSAVYLCASSVRGSTTGELFFGEGSRLTVL.

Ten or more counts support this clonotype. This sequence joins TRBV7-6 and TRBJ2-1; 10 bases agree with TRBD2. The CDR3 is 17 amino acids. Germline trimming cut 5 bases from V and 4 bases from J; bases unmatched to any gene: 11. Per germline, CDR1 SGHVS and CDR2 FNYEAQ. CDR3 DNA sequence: TGTGCCAGCAGCAAGCGGGCTAGCGGGGGCGAATACAATGAGCAGTTCTTC. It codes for CASSKRASGGEYNEQFF.

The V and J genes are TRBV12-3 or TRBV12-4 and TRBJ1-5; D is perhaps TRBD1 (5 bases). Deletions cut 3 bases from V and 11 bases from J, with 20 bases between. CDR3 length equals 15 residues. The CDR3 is CASSLSRDPVLAQHF. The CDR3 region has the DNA TGTGCCAGCAGTTTGTCCAGGGACCCCGTCCTAGCCCAGCATTTT.

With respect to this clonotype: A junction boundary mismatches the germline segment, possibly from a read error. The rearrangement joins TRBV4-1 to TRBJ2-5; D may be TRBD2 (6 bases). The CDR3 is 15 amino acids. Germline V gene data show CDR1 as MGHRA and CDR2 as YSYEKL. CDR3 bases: TGCGCCAGCAGACAAGATCCGGGGGATAAAGAGACCCAGTACTTC. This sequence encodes CASRQDPGDKETQYF.

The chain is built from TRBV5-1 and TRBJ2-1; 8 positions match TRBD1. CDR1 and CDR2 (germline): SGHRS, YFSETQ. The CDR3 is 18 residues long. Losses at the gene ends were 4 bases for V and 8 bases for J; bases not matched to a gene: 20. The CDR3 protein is CASSPRGRWTGLSYEQFF. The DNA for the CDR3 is TGCGCCAGCAGCCCCAGGGGAAGGTGGACAGGGCTGTCGTATGAGCAGTTCTTC. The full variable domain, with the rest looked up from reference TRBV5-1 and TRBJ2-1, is KAGVTQTPRYLIKTRGQQVTLSCSPISGHRSVSWYQQTPGQGLQFLFEYFSETQRNKGNFPGRFSGRQFSNSRSEMNVSTLELGDSALYLCASSPRGRWTGLSYEQFFGPGTRLTVL.

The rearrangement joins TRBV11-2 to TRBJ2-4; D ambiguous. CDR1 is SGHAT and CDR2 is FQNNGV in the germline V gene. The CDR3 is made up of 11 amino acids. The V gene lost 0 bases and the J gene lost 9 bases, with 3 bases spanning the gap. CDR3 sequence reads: CASSLEVIQYF. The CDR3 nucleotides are TGTGCCAGCAGCTTAGAGGTCATTCAGTACTTC.